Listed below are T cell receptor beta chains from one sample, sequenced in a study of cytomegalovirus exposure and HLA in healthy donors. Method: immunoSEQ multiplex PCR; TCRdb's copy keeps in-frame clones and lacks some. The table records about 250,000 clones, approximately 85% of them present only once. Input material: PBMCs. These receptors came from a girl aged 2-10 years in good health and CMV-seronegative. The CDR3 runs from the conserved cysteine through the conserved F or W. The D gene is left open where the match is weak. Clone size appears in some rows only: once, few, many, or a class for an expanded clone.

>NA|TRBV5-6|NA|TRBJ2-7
TGTGCCAGCAGCTTGGTAGCCTCCTACGAGCAGTACTTC
CASSLVASYEQYF
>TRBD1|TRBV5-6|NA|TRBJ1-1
TGTGCCAGCACCCGGACAGGGGTGATGGAGACTGAAGCTTTCTTT
CASTRTGVMETEAFF
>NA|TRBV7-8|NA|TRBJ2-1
TGTGCCAGCAGCTTAGGCCAGGGAACCTACAATGAGCAGTTCTTC
CASSLGQGTYNEQFF
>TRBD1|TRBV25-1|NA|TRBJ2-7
TGTGCCAGCAGTGGTACAGGGGATTTCTACGAGCAGTACTTC
CASSGTGDFYEQYF
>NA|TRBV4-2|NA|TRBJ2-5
TGTGCCAGCAGCCAATTCACAGGGGGGGGAAAAGAGACCCAGTACTTC
CASSQFTGGGKETQYF
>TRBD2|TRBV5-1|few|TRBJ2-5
TGCGCCAGCAGCTTGCGAACTAGCGGGGAAGAGACCCAGTACTTC
CASSLRTSGEETQYF
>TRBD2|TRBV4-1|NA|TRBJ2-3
TGCGCCAGCGCCCCCAGGGCGGGAGGGCCTAAAGATACGCAGTATTTT
CASAPRAGGPKDTQYF
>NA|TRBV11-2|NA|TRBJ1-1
TGTGCCAGCAGCTTAGATCAGGGGTGGGCTTTCTTT
CASSLDQGWAFF
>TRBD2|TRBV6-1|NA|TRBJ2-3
TGTGCCAGCAGTGAGCTAGCGGGTTCAGATACGCAGTATTTT
CASSELAGSDTQYF
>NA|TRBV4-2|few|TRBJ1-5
TGTGCCAGCAGCCAAGCCGGGACGGAGGGTCAGCCCCAGCATTTT
CASSQAGTEGQPQHF
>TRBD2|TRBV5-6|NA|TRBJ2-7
TGTGCCAGCAGCTGGACTAGCTCCTACGAGCAGTACTTC
CASSWTSSYEQYF
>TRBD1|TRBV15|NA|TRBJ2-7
TGTGCCACCAGCACGGACAGGGGCTCCTACGAGCAGTACTTC
CATSTDRGSYEQYF
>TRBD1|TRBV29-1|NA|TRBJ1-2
TGCAGCGTTGCAGGGGGCATGGTTGGCTACACCTTC
CSVAGGMVGYTF
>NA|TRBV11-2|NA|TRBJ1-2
TGTGCCATAGCAAAGTTACCGGACAGAGATGGCTACACCTTC
CAIAKLPDRDGYTF
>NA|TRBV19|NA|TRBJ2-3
TGTGCCAGTAGTGCAATCGGTGTCACAGATACGCAGTATTTT
CASSAIGVTDTQYF
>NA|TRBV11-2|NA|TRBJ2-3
TGTGCCAGCAGCTTAGTGGGGGGTCGGTCAGATACGCAGTATTTT
CASSLVGGRSDTQYF
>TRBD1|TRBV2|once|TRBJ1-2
TGTGCCAGCAGTGAAGCTGGGCGGGACAGCTATGGCTACACCTTC
CASSEAGRDSYGYTF
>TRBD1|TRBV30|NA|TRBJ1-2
TGTGCCTGGAGTGTAGCAGGAGAGGTTGGACAGGGAAACTATGGCTACACCTTC
CAWSVAGEVGQGNYGYTF
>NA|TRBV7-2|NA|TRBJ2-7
TGTGCCAGCAGCTTAGCCAGGGTGGGATCCTACGAGCAGTACTTC
CASSLARVGSYEQYF
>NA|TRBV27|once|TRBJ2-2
TGTGCCAGCACCCATCGCGGCAGAACGAACACCGGGGAGCTGTTTTTT
CASTHRGRTNTGELFF
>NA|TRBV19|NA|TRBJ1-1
TGTGCCAGTAGGCGGGGGGGGAACACTGAAGCTTTCTTT
CASRRGGNTEAFF
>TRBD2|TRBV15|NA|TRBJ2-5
TGTGCCACCAGCAGCGGAGCGGGAGGTAGAGAGACCCAGTACTTC
CATSSGAGGRETQYF
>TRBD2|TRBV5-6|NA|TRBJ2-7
TGTGCCAGCAGCCCTCCGGGACTAGCATACGAGCAGTACTTC
CASSPPGLAYEQYF
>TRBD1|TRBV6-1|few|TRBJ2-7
TGTGCCAGCAGTGGAAGCCGGGACAGGGGCTACGAGCAGTACTTC
CASSGSRDRGYEQYF
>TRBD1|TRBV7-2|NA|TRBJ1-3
TGTGCCAGCAGCCGGACAGGGGGCGGAAACACCATATATTTT
CASSRTGGGNTIYF
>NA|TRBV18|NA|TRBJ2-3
TGTGCCAGCTCACCCTCCGGTCCCACAGATACGCAGTATTTT
CASSPSGPTDTQYF
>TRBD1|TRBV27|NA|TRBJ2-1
TGTGCCAGCAGCTCGACAGGGGGCGCCTACAATGAGCAGTTCTTC
CASSSTGGAYNEQFF
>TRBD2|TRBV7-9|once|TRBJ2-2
TGTGCCAGCAGCTTAAGGTCGACTAGCGGGGTCACCGGGGAGCTGTTTTTT
CASSLRSTSGVTGELFF
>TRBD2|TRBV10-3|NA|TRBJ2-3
TGTGCCATCAGTGAGTCGGCTAGCGGGACAGATACGCAGTATTTT
CAISESASGTDTQYF
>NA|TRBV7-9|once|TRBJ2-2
TGTGCCAGCAGCTTAGCGTACACGGGGGCGAACACCGGGGAGCTGTTTTTT
CASSLAYTGANTGELFF
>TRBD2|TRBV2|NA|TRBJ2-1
TGTGCCAGCCCCTCGGGAGGGGAGCAGTTCTTC
CASPSGGEQFF
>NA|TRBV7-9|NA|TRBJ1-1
TGTGCCAGCAGCTTAGGAGGGAGGGTGAACACTGAAGCTTTCTTT
CASSLGGRVNTEAFF
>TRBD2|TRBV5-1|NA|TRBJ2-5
TGCGCCACCTTAAAGACTAGCGGGGCTAAAGAGACCCAGTACTTC
CATLKTSGAKETQYF
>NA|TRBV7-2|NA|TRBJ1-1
TGTGCCAGCAGCTACTGGAACACTGAAGCTTTCTTT
CASSYWNTEAFF
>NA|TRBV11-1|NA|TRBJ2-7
TGTGCCAGCAGACAGGGACCCCGGTCCTACGAGCAGTACTTC
CASRQGPRSYEQYF
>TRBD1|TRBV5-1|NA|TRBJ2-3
TGCGCCAGCAGCTCGGACAGGGGGCCAGATACGCAGTATTTT
CASSSDRGPDTQYF
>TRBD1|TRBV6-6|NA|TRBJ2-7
TGTGCCAGCAGCTACAGCGGGACAGGGTCCTACGAGCAGTACTTC
CASSYSGTGSYEQYF
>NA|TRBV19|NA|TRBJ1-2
TGTGCCAGTAGTGTCAGGATGAACTATGGCTACACCTTC
CASSVRMNYGYTF
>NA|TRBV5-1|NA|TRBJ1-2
TGCGCCAGCAGCCCAGGCAGGGACTATGGCTACACCTTC
CASSPGRDYGYTF
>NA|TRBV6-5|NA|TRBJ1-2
TGTGCCAGCAGAGAGGTAGGGGTGAACTATGGCTACACCTTC
CASREVGVNYGYTF
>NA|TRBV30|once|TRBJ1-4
TGTGCCTGGAAAGATAAGGGAGGAGGCGAAAAACTGTTTTTT
CAWKDKGGGEKLFF
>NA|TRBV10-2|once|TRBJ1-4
TGCGCCAGCAGGGGGACTGTGAATGAAAAACTGTTTTTT
CASRGTVNEKLFF
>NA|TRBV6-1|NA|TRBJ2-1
TGTGCCAGCAGGGCATACTCTAGCTCCTACAATGAGCAGTTCTTC
CASRAYSSSYNEQFF
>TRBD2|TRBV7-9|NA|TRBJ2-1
TGTGCCAGCAGCCCACTAGGATGGACTAGCGGTTATGGCGGCGATGAGCAGTTCTTC
CASSPLGWTSGYGGDEQFF
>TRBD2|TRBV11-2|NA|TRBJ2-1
TGTGCCAGCAGCCAAACGGGACTAGCGTTTCTCTATGAGCAGTTCTTC
CASSQTGLAFLYEQFF
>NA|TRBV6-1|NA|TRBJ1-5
TGTGCCAGCGGGGTCTCCGGGGGTGCTCAGCCCCAGCATTTT
CASGVSGGAQPQHF
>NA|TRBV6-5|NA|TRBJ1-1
TGTGCCAGCAGACAGGGCGTCAACACTGAAGCTTTCTTT
CASRQGVNTEAFF
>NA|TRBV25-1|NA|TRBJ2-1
TGTGCCAGCGCAGGACAGATCTACAATGAGCAGTTCTTC
CASAGQIYNEQFF
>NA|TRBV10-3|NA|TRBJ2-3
TGTGCCATCAGTGAAAGGACAGCTCAAACAGATACGCAGTATTTT
CAISERTAQTDTQYF
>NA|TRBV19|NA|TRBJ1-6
TGTGCCAGTAGTAATGTCCAGGGGTTGCGGTCACCCCTCCACTTT
CASSNVQGLRSPLHF
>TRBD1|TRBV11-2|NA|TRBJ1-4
TGTGCCAGCAGCGGACAGGGAAGGGGTGAAAAACTGTTTTTT
CASSGQGRGEKLFF
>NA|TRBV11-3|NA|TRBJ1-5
TGTGCCAGCAGCTTCAGGCAGGGTGAGGTTCAGCCCCAGCATTTT
CASSFRQGEVQPQHF
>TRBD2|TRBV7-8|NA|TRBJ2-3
TGTGCCAGCAGCTTAGGGGTAGCGGGGAGGGGCACAGATACGCAGTATTTT
CASSLGVAGRGTDTQYF
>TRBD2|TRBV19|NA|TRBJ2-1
TGTGCCAGTAGTATACTAGCGGGGTTCAATGAGCAGTTCTTC
CASSILAGFNEQFF
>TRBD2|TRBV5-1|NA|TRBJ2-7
TGCGCCAGCAGCTTAGAACGGGGGGGCAACGAGCAGTACTTC
CASSLERGGNEQYF